A selection of T cell receptor beta chains follows, all from one sample in a study of blood T cell repertoires in COVID-19. The assay was immunoSEQ multiplex PCR, and TCRdb's table has in-frame clones only and misses some. The sample shows 79,000 or so clones, approximately 81% of them seen only once. Sample: peripheral blood. The receptors here all came from a man between 60 and 75 years old with COVID-19, enrolled during active disease. The CDR3 runs from the conserved cysteine through the conserved F or W. A D gene is named only where the DNA matches it firmly. Only part of the rows carry a size: once, few, many, or a class if the clone is expanded.

abundance: -
d_gene: TRBD1
v_gene: TRBV2
j_gene: TRBJ2-7
CDR3nt: TGTGCCAGCAGAGATCCGGGACAGGGGAAGTACGAGCAGTACTTC
CDR3aa: CASRDPGQGKYEQYF

abundance: -
d_gene: -
v_gene: TRBV19
j_gene: TRBJ1-1
CDR3nt: TGTGCCAGTAGTTCGGCGGTGGGGGGGCCCTTGATTGCTTTCTTT
CDR3aa: CASSSAVGGPLIAFF

abundance: once
d_gene: -
v_gene: TRBV2
j_gene: TRBJ2-3
CDR3nt: TGTGCCAGCACCCTAAGGGGGATTGAAGAGTATTTT
CDR3aa: CASTLRGIEEYF

abundance: -
d_gene: TRBD1
v_gene: TRBV15
j_gene: TRBJ1-5
CDR3nt: TGTGCCACCAGCAGACGGACAGGGTGGGTTCAGCCCCAGCATTTT
CDR3aa: CATSRRTGWVQPQHF

abundance: -
d_gene: -
v_gene: TRBV2
j_gene: TRBJ2-7
CDR3nt: TGTGCCAGCAGTGCCCTTGACAGCGTCGGAGAGCAGTACTTC
CDR3aa: CASSALDSVGEQYF

abundance: -
d_gene: TRBD1
v_gene: TRBV6-5
j_gene: TRBJ1-2
CDR3nt: TGTGCCAGCAGTTACAGTGTAGGGGGCTATAACTATGGCTACACCTTC
CDR3aa: CASSYSVGGYNYGYTF

abundance: few
d_gene: TRBD2
v_gene: TRBV29-1
j_gene: TRBJ2-3
CDR3nt: TGCAGCGTTGTGCGGATTGCGGGAGTCGCAGATACGCAGTATTTT
CDR3aa: CSVVRIAGVADTQYF

abundance: -
d_gene: TRBD2
v_gene: TRBV11-2
j_gene: TRBJ2-7
CDR3nt: TGTGCCAGCAGCCCGCGGGGGAAGTTTTCCTACGAGCAGTACTTC
CDR3aa: CASSPRGKFSYEQYF

abundance: -
d_gene: -
v_gene: TRBV28
j_gene: TRBJ2-3
CDR3nt: TGTGCCAGCAGTTTATACTACACAGATACGCAGTATTTT
CDR3aa: CASSLYYTDTQYF

abundance: -
d_gene: TRBD2
v_gene: TRBV18
j_gene: TRBJ2-3
CDR3nt: TGTGCCAGCTCACCCCCCGGGGGGATGACAGATACGCAGTATTTT
CDR3aa: CASSPPGGMTDTQYF

abundance: -
d_gene: TRBD2
v_gene: TRBV5-4
j_gene: TRBJ2-5
CDR3nt: TGTGCCAGCAGCTTGAGAGCGGGAGGGCCCGGTGAGACCCAGTACTTC
CDR3aa: CASSLRAGGPGETQYF

abundance: few
d_gene: -
v_gene: TRBV7-3
j_gene: TRBJ2-3
CDR3nt: TGTGCCAGCAGCTCCGACTCATTCCTGGGCACAGATACGCAGTATTTT
CDR3aa: CASSSDSFLGTDTQYF

abundance: -
d_gene: -
v_gene: TRBV10-3
j_gene: TRBJ2-3
CDR3nt: TGTGCCACCGGGAGTCAGCGAACGGGCACAGATACGCAGTATTTT
CDR3aa: CATGSQRTGTDTQYF

abundance: -
d_gene: -
v_gene: TRBV18
j_gene: TRBJ1-1
CDR3nt: TGTGCCAGCTCACCACCGGCGGGGGCGAATACTGAAGCTTTCTTT
CDR3aa: CASSPPAGANTEAFF

abundance: -
d_gene: TRBD1
v_gene: TRBV7-6
j_gene: TRBJ1-4
CDR3nt: TGTGCCAGCAGCTTTTCGACAGGGCTGGCTAATGAAAAACTGTTTTTT
CDR3aa: CASSFSTGLANEKLFF

abundance: few
d_gene: TRBD1
v_gene: TRBV5-4
j_gene: TRBJ2-7
CDR3nt: TGTGCCAGCAGCTTGGCCGGGACAGGGGTCTACGAGCAGTACTTC
CDR3aa: CASSLAGTGVYEQYF

abundance: few
d_gene: TRBD1
v_gene: TRBV5-6
j_gene: TRBJ2-7
CDR3nt: TGTGCCAGCAGCCTTACCGGGACAGGGGGGTACGAGCAGTACTTC
CDR3aa: CASSLTGTGGYEQYF

abundance: -
d_gene: TRBD1
v_gene: TRBV11-1
j_gene: TRBJ2-7
CDR3nt: TGTGCCAGCAGCGGGACAGGCTACGAGCAGTACTTC
CDR3aa: CASSGTGYEQYF

abundance: -
d_gene: TRBD1
v_gene: TRBV6-4
j_gene: TRBJ1-1
CDR3nt: TGTGCCAGCAGCCCGGACAGGGCTAGTACTGAAGCTTTCTTT
CDR3aa: CASSPDRASTEAFF

abundance: -
d_gene: TRBD1
v_gene: TRBV28
j_gene: TRBJ2-3
CDR3nt: TGTGCCAGCAGCGAGGCTCAGGGGGCTGGCACAGATACGCAGTATTTT
CDR3aa: CASSEAQGAGTDTQYF

abundance: -
d_gene: TRBD1
v_gene: TRBV6-5
j_gene: TRBJ2-1
CDR3nt: TGTGCCACCCCGGGACAGGGGCGCCCGGATGAGCAGTTCTTC
CDR3aa: CATPGQGRPDEQFF

abundance: -
d_gene: -
v_gene: TRBV18
j_gene: TRBJ1-5
CDR3nt: TGTGCCAGCGGGCTTGAAAGTGGCAATCAGCCCCAGCATTTT
CDR3aa: CASGLESGNQPQHF

abundance: -
d_gene: TRBD2
v_gene: TRBV2
j_gene: TRBJ2-5
CDR3nt: TGTGCCAGTAGAGGGTGGCGGGGGCAAGAGACCCAGTACTTC
CDR3aa: CASRGWRGQETQYF

abundance: -
d_gene: -
v_gene: TRBV12-3/TRBV12-4
j_gene: TRBJ2-3
CDR3nt: TGTGCCAGCAGCTGGTTAGCAGTAGATACGCAGTATTTT
CDR3aa: CASSWLAVDTQYF

abundance: -
d_gene: TRBD1
v_gene: TRBV7-9
j_gene: TRBJ2-1
CDR3nt: TGTGCCAGCAGCTTAGGGACAGGGGTTGGTGAGCAGTTCTTC
CDR3aa: CASSLGTGVGEQFF

abundance: -
d_gene: -
v_gene: TRBV11-2
j_gene: TRBJ2-1
CDR3nt: TGTGCCAGCAGCCCATCCATTCTAGCAGTAGGGTTCTTC
CDR3aa: CASSPSILAVGFF

abundance: -
d_gene: TRBD2
v_gene: TRBV6-6
j_gene: TRBJ2-7
CDR3nt: TGTGCCAGCAGTCCCTGGGGACTAGCGGGAGGCGGCTACGAGCAGTACTTC
CDR3aa: CASSPWGLAGGGYEQYF

abundance: -
d_gene: TRBD1
v_gene: TRBV5-4
j_gene: TRBJ1-2
CDR3nt: TGTGCCAGCAGTTACCGGGACAGGGGGCGTGATGGCTACACCTTC
CDR3aa: CASSYRDRGRDGYTF

abundance: -
d_gene: TRBD1
v_gene: TRBV5-1
j_gene: TRBJ2-7
CDR3nt: TGCGCCAGCAGCAACCCGGACAGGGCCGAGCAGTACTTC
CDR3aa: CASSNPDRAEQYF

abundance: -
d_gene: -
v_gene: TRBV10-2
j_gene: TRBJ2-5
CDR3nt: TGCGCCAGCAGTGAGCTACTGGAAGAGACCCAGTACTTC
CDR3aa: CASSELLEETQYF

abundance: -
d_gene: -
v_gene: TRBV11-2
j_gene: TRBJ1-3
CDR3nt: TGTGCCAGCAGCCGGGGGATCTCTGGAAACACCATATATTTT
CDR3aa: CASSRGISGNTIYF

abundance: -
d_gene: -
v_gene: TRBV5-1
j_gene: TRBJ1-2
CDR3nt: TGCGCCAGCAGCTTGATAGGGGCGCGGGGCTACACCTTC
CDR3aa: CASSLIGARGYTF